The sequence of this TCR beta chain was determined in a study of T cell clonality in common variable immunodeficiency. Findings and caveats of the study: The cause of increased CVID clonality remains unclear without subpopulation sequencing.

Produced via immunoSEQ multiplex PCR; TCRdb's table is partial and in-frame only. The sample includes tens of thousands of clones, none of them occurring once. This clone has a handful of counts. The antigen remains undetermined. The read halts 3 residues ahead of the CDR3 end, with the missing end drawn from the germline J gene. The CDR3 consists of 16 residues. CDR1 and CDR2 from the germline V gene are KGHSH and LQKENI. The TCR comes from a person between 18 and 75 years old in good health. Sequencing was carried out using peripheral blood mononuclear cells. This rearrangement joins TRBV18 to TRBJ1-2; no reliable D call. CDR3 bases read: TGTGCCAGCTCATACGAGGGCGAGGGCAGTGTGGATACC. This encodes CASSYEGEGSVDT. The full CDR3 protein is CASSYEGEGSVDTYTF.